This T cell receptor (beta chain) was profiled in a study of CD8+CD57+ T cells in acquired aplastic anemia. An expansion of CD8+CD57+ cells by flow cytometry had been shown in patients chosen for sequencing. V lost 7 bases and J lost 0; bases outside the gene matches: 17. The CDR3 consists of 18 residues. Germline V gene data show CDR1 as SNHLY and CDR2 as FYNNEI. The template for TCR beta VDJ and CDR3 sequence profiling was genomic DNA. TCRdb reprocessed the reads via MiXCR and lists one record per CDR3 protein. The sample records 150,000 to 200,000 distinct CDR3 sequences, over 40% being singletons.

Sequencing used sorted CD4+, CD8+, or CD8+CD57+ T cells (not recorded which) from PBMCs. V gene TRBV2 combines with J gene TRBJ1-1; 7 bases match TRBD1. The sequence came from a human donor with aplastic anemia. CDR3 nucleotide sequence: TGTGCCAGCACTACGAACCGCGACAGGGATGTGGTGAACACTGAAGCTTTCTTT. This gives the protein CASTTNRDRDVVNTEAFF.